The present TCR beta chain was sequenced within a study of chemoradiotherapy in HPV16-positive cancers. V was pared by 5 bases and J by 6 bases, with 8 bases between. The CDR3 spans 11 residues. Germline CDR1 reads SNHLY; CDR2 reads FYNNEI. The protocol was immunoSEQ multiplex PCR, while the TCRdb copy is restricted to in-frame clones and leaves out a portion. This sample has more than 10,000 clones, with about 78% found just once. The sample was acquired from a patient who underwent chemoradiotherapy. The TCR sequence derives from a human donor with HPV-associated anogenital cancer. The chain employs TRBV2 and TRBJ2-7; D call uncertain. This CDR3 reads CASSKVGEQYF. DNA for the CDR3: TGTGCCAGCAGTAAGGTTGGCGAGCAGTACTTC.